Following are 9 T cell receptor beta chains from one sample sequenced in a study of shared clonotypes between healthy human individuals. Only CD45RO-negative cells positively selected for CCR7 counted as naive CD8 cells, so terminally differentiated effector memory CD45RA+ cells were excluded. TCRdb's table, derived via immunoSEQ multiplex PCR, lists solely in-frame clones and lacks some. The data show some 1,900,000 clones, roughly 95% seen once. What was sequenced was naive CD8+ T cells sorted from blood. The receptors were sampled from a man between 18 and 35 years old in good health.

The table lists this clone with a count of one. The genes are TRBV19 and TRBJ2-5; D is uncertain. The V and J ends lost 5 bases and 2 bases respectively, with 9 bases between them. Germline-derived CDR1 and CDR2 are LNHDA and SQIVND (reference sequence). This CDR3 is built from 13 residues. In nucleotides, the CDR3 is TGTGCCAGTAGTCCCCCCGGTCAAGAGACCCAGTACTTC. It encodes CASSPPGQETQYF.

The V gene is TRBV6-5, the J gene TRBJ2-5; 8 bases line up with TRBD1. Germline trimming cut 8 bases from V and 5 bases from J; bases unmatched to any gene: 10. The CDR3 covers 14 residues. Germline loops: CDR1 MNHEY, CDR2 SVGAGI. CDR3 residues: CASHGRGPRETQYF. The CDR3 nucleotides read TGTGCCAGCCACGGCAGGGGGCCGAGGGAGACCCAGTACTTC.

V is TRBV5-4 and J is TRBJ2-7; perhaps D is TRBD1 or TRBD2 (5 bases each). V shed 4 bases and J shed 3 bases, with 11 bases lying between them. CDR3 length: 13 amino acids. Germline lookup yields CDR1 SGHNT and CDR2 YYREEE (reference sequence). The CDR3: CASSGGALYEQYF. DNA for the CDR3: TGTGCCAGCAGCGGGGGAGCTCTCTACGAGCAGTACTTC.

This chain links TRBV7-9 with TRBJ2-2; 7 bases are a match to TRBD1. Trimming took 3 bases from V and 2 from J; bases not matched to a gene: 3. This CDR3 contains 15 residues. Germline values: CDR1 SEHNR, CDR2 FQNEAQ (reference sequence). CDR3 protein: CASSFGQVNTGELFF. CDR3 sequence (DNA): TGTGCCAGCAGCTTCGGACAGGTCAACACCGGGGAGCTGTTTTTT.

The V call is TRBV15, the J call TRBJ2-2, with D unresolved. The V and J ends lost 5 bases and 6 bases respectively, with 13 bases between them. The CDR3 is 14 residues long. Germline V lookup: CDR1 LNHNV, CDR2 YYDKDF (reference sequence). In nucleotides, the CDR3 is TGTGCCACCAGCGACGGCCTCGGTCCCGGGGAGCTGTTTTTT. It yields the protein CATSDGLGPGELFF.

In the case of this clone: Other DNA sequences of this sample code for an identical CDR3. The chain couples TRBV9 to TRBJ2-1, with 11 bases fitting TRBD2. The V segment lost 0 bases and the J segment 3 bases; nucleotides outside the gene matches: 2. This CDR3 spans 16 amino acids. Germline V gives CDR1 SGDLS, CDR2 YYNGEE. This CDR3 reads CASSVEGTSGYNEQFF. Here the CDR3 DNA reads TGTGCCAGCAGCGTAGAGGGGACTAGCGGCTACAATGAGCAGTTCTTC.

This chain connects TRBV19 to TRBJ2-1; TRBD2 matches 9 bases. The CDR3 is 13 residues long. CDR1 and CDR2 (germline): LNHDA, SQIVND (reference sequence). The V segment lost 3 bases and the J segment 7 bases; nucleotides outside the gene matches: 1. Here the CDR3 DNA reads TGTGCCAGTAGTATGGGACTAGCTAATGAGCAGTTCTTC. Its translation is CASSMGLANEQFF.

As for this clone: Other DNA sequences from this sample encode an identical CDR3 as well. This rearrangement joins TRBV27 to TRBJ1-6; D is unresolved. V dropped 1 base and J dropped 4 bases, with 8 bases sitting between them. CDR3 size: 15 residues. In germline, CDR1 is MNHEY, CDR2 SMNVEV (reference sequence). The CDR3 loop reads CASSLYPGYNSPLHF. The CDR3 DNA reads TGTGCCAGCAGTTTATACCCAGGATATAATTCACCCCTCCACTTT.

The rearrangement uses TRBV7-9 and TRBJ2-1, with D tentatively TRBD1 or TRBD2 (5 bases each). The length of the CDR3 is 15 residues. CDR1 and CDR2 from the germline V gene are SEHNR and FQNEAQ (reference sequence). V lost 4 bases, J lost 7 bases, and 17 bases lay in between. The CDR3 region is CASSSPGPTLNEQFF. CDR3 in DNA: TGTGCCAGCAGCTCTCCGGGGCCCACCTTAAATGAGCAGTTCTTC.